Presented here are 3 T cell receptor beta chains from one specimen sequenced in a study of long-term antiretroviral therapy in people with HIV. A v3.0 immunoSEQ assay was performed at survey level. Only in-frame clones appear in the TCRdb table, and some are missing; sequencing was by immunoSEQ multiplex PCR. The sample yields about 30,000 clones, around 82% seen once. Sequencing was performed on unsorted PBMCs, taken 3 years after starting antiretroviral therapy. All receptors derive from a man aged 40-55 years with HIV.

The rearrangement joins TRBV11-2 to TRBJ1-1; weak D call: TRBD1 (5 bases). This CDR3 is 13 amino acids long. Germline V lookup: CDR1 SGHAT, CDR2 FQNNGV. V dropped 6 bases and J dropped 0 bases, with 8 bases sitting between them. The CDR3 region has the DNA TGTGCCAGCAGGGGGGAGGTGAACACTGAAGCTTTCTTT. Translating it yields CASRGEVNTEAFF.

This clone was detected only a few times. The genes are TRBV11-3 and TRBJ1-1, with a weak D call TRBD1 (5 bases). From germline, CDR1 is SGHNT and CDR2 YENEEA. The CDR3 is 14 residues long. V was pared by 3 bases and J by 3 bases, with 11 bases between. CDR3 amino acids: CASSFSGMDTEAFF. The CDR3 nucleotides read TGTGCCAGCAGCTTTTCAGGGATGGACACTGAAGCTTTCTTT.

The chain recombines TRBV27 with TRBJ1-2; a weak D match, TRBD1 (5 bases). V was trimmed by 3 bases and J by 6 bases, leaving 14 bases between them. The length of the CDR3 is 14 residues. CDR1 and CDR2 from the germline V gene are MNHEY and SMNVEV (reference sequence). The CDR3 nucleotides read TGTGCCAGCAGTTTGATGGGGACTCCAGATGGCTACACCTTC. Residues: CASSLMGTPDGYTF.